Included here is one T cell receptor (beta chain) sequence, with context. The sample comes from a study of blood T cell repertoires in COVID-19. Seattle-derived patients entered the study during active infection and were followed longitudinally. Per the original data handling: Estimated nucleated cell counts came from reference gene primer amplification. The data were produced by immunoSEQ multiplex PCR, yet TCRdb's version contains in-frame clones alone and is incomplete. V, J and clone size were drawn from that table, and D and trimming were deduced from the DNA. The sample holds hundreds of thousands of clones, about nine tenths seen once. The sequenced sample consisted of peripheral blood. This TCR derives from a woman under 40 with COVID-19, enrolled during active disease.

This CDR3 reads CASSEVLNQPQHF. CDR3 nucleotides: TGTGCCAGCAGTGAAGTCCTCAATCAGCCCCAGCATTTT. The rearrangement links TRBV2 to TRBJ1-5, with D uncertain. V gave up 1 base and J gave up 3 bases, with 4 bases separating them. The CDR3 loop spans 13 amino acids. CDR1 SNHLY and CDR2 FYNNEI come from the germline V gene.